Below, one T cell receptor (beta chain) is given with its context. Trimming removed 3 bases from V and 3 bases from J, with 24 bases in between. Germline values: CDR1 SGHRS, CDR2 YFSETQ. The CDR3 spans 18 residues. This sample is part of a study of blood T cell repertoires in COVID-19. Method: immunoSEQ multiplex PCR; TCRdb's copy keeps in-frame clones and lacks some. Of about 200,000 clones listed, about nine tenths are singletons. This receptor was identified in a woman aged 25 to 39 who had recovered from COVID-19. V usage is TRBV5-1 and J usage is TRBJ1-2; D is perhaps TRBD1 (6 bases). The sample comprised PBMCs or T cells enriched from blood (not recorded which). CDR3 residues: CASSWEPTGPGLDYGYTF. CDR3 bases: TGCGCCAGCAGCTGGGAGCCGACAGGACCCGGTTTGGACTATGGCTACACCTTC.